Reported below is one TCR beta chain. Across about 22 US areas, participants ranged in age from roughly 18 to 89 years. Cohort 3 recovery required two negative PCRs, clearance, or symptom resolution. Method: immunoSEQ multiplex PCR; TCRdb's copy keeps in-frame clones and lacks some. This sample yields approximately 260,000 clones, of which around 82% are seen a single time; 3.4% belongs to the top ten. The CDR3 has 14 residues. CDR1 is SGHNT, CDR2 YENEEA, per germline. V lost 5 bases to trimming and J lost 5 bases, with 16 bases between them. The data derive from a study of blood T cell repertoires in COVID-19. Study-level information: The United States, Italy and Spain were the sources of the acute and convalescent COVID-19 samples. In each case, the material was cDNA or gDNA derived from T cells, B-cell-depleted T cells, or PBMCs.

The specimen sequenced was PBMCs or T cells enriched from blood (not recorded which). This chain links TRBV11-3 with TRBJ2-7, with D possibly matching TRBD2 (6 bases). This clonotype was obtained from a man aged 45-65 years who had recovered from COVID-19. The DNA for the CDR3 is TGTGCCAGCAGCGCAGAGGCTAGCGCCCACGAGCAGTACTTC. This sequence encodes CASSAEASAHEQYF. Complete variable domain (other parts from reference TRBV11-3 and TRBJ2-7): EAGVVQSPRYKIIEKKQPVAFWCNPISGHNTLYWYLQNLGQGPELLIRYENEEAVDDSQLPKDRFSAERLKGVDSTLKIQPAELGDSAVYLCASSAEASAHEQYFGPGTRLTVT.